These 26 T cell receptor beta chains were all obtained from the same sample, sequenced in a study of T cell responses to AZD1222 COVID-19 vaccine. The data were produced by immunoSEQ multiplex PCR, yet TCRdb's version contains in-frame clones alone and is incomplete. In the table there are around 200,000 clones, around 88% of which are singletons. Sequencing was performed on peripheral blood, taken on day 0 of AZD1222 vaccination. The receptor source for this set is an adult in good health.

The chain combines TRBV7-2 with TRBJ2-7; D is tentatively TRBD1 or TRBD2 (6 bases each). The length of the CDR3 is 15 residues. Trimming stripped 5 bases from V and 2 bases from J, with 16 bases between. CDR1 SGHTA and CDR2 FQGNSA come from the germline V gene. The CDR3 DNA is TGTGCCAGCAGCGGAGGGTCGGACAGAGCCTACGAGCAGTACTTC. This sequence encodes CASSGGSDRAYEQYF.

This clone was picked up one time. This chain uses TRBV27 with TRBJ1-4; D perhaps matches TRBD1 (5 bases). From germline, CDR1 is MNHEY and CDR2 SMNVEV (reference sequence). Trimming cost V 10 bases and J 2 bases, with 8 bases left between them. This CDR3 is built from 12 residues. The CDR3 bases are TGTGCCACTAAGGGGACTAATGAAAAACTGTTTTTT. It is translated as CATKGTNEKLFF.

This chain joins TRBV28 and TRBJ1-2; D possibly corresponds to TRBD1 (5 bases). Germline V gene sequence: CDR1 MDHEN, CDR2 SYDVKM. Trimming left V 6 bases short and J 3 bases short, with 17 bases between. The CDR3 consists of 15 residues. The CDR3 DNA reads TGTGCCAGCAGCCCAAGTAAGGGGCTATACTATGGCTACACCTTC. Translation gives CASSPSKGLYYGYTF.

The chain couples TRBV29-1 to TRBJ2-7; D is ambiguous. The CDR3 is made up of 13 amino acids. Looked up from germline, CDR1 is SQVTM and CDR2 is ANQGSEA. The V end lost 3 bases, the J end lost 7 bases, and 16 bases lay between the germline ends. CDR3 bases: TGCAGCGTTGATAAGGGCCAAGGTCAAGAGCAGTACTTC. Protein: CSVDKGQGQEQYF.

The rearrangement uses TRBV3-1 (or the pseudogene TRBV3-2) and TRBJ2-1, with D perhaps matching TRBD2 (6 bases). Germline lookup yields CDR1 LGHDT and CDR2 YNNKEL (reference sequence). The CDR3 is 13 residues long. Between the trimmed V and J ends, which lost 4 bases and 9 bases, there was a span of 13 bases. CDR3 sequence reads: CASSPGRRAEQFF. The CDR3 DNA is TGTGCCAGCAGCCCCGGGAGACGGGCTGAGCAGTTCTTC.

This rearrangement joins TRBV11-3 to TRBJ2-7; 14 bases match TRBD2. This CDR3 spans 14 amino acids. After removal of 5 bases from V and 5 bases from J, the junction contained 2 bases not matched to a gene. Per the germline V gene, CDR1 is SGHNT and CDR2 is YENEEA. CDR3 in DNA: TGTGCCAGCAGCCGGGGACTAGCGGGGGACGAGCAGTACTTC. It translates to CASSRGLAGDEQYF.

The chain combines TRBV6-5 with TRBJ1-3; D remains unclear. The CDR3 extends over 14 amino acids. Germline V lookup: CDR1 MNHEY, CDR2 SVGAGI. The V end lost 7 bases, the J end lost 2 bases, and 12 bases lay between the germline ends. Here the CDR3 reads CASTTELAGNTIYF. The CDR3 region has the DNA TGTGCCAGCACTACAGAACTTGCTGGAAACACCATATATTTT.

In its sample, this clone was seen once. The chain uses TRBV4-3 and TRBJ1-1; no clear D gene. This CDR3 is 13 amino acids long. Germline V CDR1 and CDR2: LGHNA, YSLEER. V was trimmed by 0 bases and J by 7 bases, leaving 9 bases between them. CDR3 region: CASSQDLSLEAFF. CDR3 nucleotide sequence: TGCGCCAGCAGCCAAGATTTGTCCCTTGAAGCTTTCTTT.

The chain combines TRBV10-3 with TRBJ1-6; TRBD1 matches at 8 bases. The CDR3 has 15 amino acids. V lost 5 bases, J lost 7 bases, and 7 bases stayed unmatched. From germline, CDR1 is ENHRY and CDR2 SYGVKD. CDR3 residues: CAISPETGVNSPLHF. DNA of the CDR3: TGTGCCATCAGTCCCGAGACAGGGGTAAATTCACCCCTCCACTTT.

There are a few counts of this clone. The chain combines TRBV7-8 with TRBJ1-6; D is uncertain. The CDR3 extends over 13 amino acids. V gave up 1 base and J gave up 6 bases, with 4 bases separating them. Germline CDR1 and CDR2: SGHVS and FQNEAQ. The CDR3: CASSLDINSPLHF. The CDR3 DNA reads TGTGCCAGCAGCTTAGATATTAATTCACCCCTCCACTTT.

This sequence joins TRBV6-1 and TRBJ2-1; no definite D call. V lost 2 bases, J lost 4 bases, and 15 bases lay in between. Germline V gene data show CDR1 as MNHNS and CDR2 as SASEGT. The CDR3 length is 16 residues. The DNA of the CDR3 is TGTGCCAGCAGTGAAATAGGGAACCAAAGATACAATGAGCAGTTCTTC. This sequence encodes CASSEIGNQRYNEQFF.

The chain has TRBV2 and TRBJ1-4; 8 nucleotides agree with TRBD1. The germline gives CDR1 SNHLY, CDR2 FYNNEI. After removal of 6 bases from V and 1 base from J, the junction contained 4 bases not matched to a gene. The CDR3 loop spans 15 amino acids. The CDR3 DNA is TGTGCCAGCAGGCAAGACAGGGGAACTAATGAAAAACTGTTTTTT. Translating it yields CASRQDRGTNEKLFF.

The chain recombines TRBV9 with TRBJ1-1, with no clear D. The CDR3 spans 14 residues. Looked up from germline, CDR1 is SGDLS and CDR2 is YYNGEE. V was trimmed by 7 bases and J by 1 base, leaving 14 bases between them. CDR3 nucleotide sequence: TGTGCCAGCTCCCAGGCGGGGTCGAACACTGAAGCTTTCTTT. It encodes CASSQAGSNTEAFF.

The CDR3 DNA is TGTGCCACCAGTGACCGACAGGCAGATACGCAGTATTTT. Translation gives CATSDRQADTQYF. The genes are TRBV24-1 and TRBJ2-3; the D gene is possibly TRBD1 (6 bases). V was pared by 4 bases and J by 4 bases, with 8 bases between. This CDR3 region has 13 residues. Germline lookup yields CDR1 KGHDR and CDR2 SFDVKD.

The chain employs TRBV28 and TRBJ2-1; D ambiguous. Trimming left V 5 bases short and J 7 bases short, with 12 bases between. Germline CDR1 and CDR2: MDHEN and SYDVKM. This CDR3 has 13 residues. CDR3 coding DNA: TGTGCCAGCAGTCGCCTTGGCCCGAATGAGCAGTTCTTC. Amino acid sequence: CASSRLGPNEQFF.

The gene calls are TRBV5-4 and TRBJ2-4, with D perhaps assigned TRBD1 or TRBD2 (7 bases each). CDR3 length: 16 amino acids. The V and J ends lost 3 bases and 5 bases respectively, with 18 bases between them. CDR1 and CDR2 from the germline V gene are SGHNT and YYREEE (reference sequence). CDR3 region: CASSSKLQGGENIQYF. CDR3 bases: TGTGCCAGCAGCTCCAAACTCCAGGGGGGGGAAAACATTCAGTACTTC.

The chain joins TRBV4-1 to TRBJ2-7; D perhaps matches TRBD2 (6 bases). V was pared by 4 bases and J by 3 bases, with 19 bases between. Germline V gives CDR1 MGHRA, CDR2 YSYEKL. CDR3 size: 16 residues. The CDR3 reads CASSPTGVAGVYEQYF. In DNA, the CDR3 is TGCGCCAGCAGCCCAACGGGGGTAGCTGGGGTCTACGAGCAGTACTTC.

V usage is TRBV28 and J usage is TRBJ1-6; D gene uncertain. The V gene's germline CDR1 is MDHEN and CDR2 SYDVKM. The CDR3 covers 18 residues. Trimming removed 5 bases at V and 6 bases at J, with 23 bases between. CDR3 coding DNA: TGTGCCAGCAGTCCGGCCGGAGGACCCCGAGGACCTAATTCACCCCTCCACTTT. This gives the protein CASSPAGGPRGPNSPLHF.

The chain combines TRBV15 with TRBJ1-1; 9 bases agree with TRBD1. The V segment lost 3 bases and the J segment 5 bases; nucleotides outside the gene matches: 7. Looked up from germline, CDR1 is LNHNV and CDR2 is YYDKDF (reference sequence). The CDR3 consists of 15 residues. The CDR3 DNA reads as TGTGCCACCAGCAGCGGACGGACAGGGGATACTGAAGCTTTCTTT. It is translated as CATSSGRTGDTEAFF.

The CDR3 region is CASSFIIGSAPYEQYF. CDR3 DNA: TGTGCCAGCAGCTTTATAATCGGGTCAGCTCCATACGAGCAGTACTTC. The V gene is TRBV7-9, the J gene TRBJ2-7; D gene unclear. Trimming took off 3 bases at V and 4 bases at J, with 19 bases between the two ends. The CDR3 has 16 residues. The germline CDR1 and CDR2 sequences are SEHNR and FQNEAQ (reference sequence).

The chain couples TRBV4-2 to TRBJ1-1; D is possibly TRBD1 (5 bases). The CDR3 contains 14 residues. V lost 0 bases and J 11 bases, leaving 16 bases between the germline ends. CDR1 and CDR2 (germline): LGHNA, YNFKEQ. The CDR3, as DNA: TGTGCCAGCAGCCAAGAACGGAGGGCAGGGAGCGCTTTCTTT. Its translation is CASSQERRAGSAFF.

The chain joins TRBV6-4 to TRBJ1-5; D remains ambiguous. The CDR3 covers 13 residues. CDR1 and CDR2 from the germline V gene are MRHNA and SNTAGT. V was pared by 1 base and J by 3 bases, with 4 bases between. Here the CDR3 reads CASSDFANQPQHF. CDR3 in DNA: TGTGCCAGCAGTGACTTCGCCAATCAGCCCCAGCATTTT.

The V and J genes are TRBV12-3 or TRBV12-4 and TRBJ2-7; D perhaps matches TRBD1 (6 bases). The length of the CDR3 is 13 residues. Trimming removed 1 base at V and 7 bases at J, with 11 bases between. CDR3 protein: CASSLGRGREQYF. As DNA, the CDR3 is TGTGCCAGCAGTTTAGGCAGGGGTAGGGAGCAGTACTTC.

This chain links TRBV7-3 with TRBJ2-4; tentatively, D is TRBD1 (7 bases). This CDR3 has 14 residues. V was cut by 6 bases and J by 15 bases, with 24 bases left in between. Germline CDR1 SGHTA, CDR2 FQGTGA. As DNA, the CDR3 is TGTGCCAGCAGTCCCCAGGGGGGCGCGGGGATTATGTACTTC. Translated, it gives CASSPQGGAGIMYF. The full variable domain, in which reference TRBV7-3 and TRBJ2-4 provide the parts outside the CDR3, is GAGVSQTPSNKVTEKGKYVELRCDPISGHTALYWYRQSLGQGPEFLIYFQGTGAADDSGLPNDRFFAVRPEGSVSTLKIQRTERGDSAVYLCASSPQGGAGIMYFGAGTRLSVL.

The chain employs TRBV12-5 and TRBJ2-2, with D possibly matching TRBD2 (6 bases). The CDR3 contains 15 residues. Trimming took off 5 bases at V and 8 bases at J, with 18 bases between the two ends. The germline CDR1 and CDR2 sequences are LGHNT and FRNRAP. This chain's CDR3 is CASGPSLAGKGELFF. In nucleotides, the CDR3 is TGTGCTAGTGGTCCCTCTCTTGCGGGGAAAGGGGAGCTGTTTTTT.

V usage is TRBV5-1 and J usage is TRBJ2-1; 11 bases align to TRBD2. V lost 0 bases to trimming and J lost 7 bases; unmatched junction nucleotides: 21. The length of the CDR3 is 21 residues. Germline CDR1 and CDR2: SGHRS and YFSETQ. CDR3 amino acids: CASSLAPPGLADTSWLNEQFF. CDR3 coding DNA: TGCGCCAGCAGCTTGGCCCCTCCGGGACTAGCGGACACGAGCTGGTTGAATGAGCAGTTCTTC.